This TCR beta chain derives from a study of blood T cell repertoires in COVID-19. Whole-study context: Researchers got acute and convalescent COVID-19 samples from the United States, Italy and Spain. Nucleic acid was either cDNA or gDNA, and it came from T cells, B-cell-depleted T cells, or PBMCs.

V shed 2 bases, J shed 5 bases, and the junction held 5 bases outside the gene matches. Germline assignment: CDR1 SGHTS and CDR2 YDEGEE. The CDR3 loop spans 15 amino acids. Authors' methods: Reference gene primer amplification gave estimated nucleated cell counts. Data came from immunoSEQ multiplex PCR; TCRdb stores just in-frame clones and leaves some out. V and J calls and clone size are copied from that table; D and trimming were computed from the DNA. The sample lists roughly 230,000 clones, about 80% occurring once. This chain links TRBV5-8 with TRBJ1-4, with 8 bases that match TRBD1. The TCR originated in a man between 50 and 59 years old with active or convalescent COVID-19. Sequencing was done on a sample of peripheral blood. CDR3 sequence reads: CASSFRGTGNEKLFF. The CDR3 region has the DNA TGTGCCAGCAGCTTCCGCGGGACAGGCAATGAAAAACTGTTTTTT.